A single sample is the source of the 9 T cell receptor beta chains below, sequenced in a study of T cell repertoires in cytomegalovirus infection. TCRdb used MiXCR to reprocess the reads, holding one entry per CDR3 protein. Of approximately 990,000 distinct CDR3 sequences in the sample, around 31% were seen once. No cognate antigen is known for these TCRs. The source was cultured CD8+ T cells from PBMCs, collected from culture after CMV antigen stimulation. Receptor source: a human donor in good health (CMV status not recorded). Some clones in this sample may be carry-over from other donors' samples.

The DNA for the CDR3 is TGTGCCAGCAGCCTAAAAGACCCGCAGTTCTTC. Its translation is CASSLKDPQFF. The chain couples TRBV7-9 to TRBJ2-1; D is uncertain. The V end was cut by 5 bases, the J end by 12 bases, with 11 bases between. The CDR3 runs to 11 residues. Germline values: CDR1 SEHNR, CDR2 FQNEAQ (reference sequence).

This clonotype was counted at least ten times. This rearrangement joins TRBV7-6 to TRBJ2-5; D not resolved. Germline CDR1 SGHVS, CDR2 FNYEAQ. The V end lost 3 bases, the J end lost 5 bases, and 16 bases lay between the germline ends. This CDR3 spans 15 amino acids. CDR3 DNA: TGTGCCAGCAGCTTTAGCAGGCTTTCGTGGGAGACCCAGTACTTC. It is translated as CASSFSRLSWETQYF.

This clonotype showed up many times. The V call is TRBV7-2, the J call TRBJ2-5; 7 nucleotides align to TRBD1. Germline V gene data show CDR1 as SGHTA and CDR2 as FQGNSA. The J segment lost 0 bases and the V segment lost 5 bases, leaving 9 bases of the junction unmatched. The CDR3 is 16 amino acids. The DNA of the CDR3 is TGTGCCAGCAGCGTACTCGGGACAGTGTACCAAGAGACCCAGTACTTC. Residues: CASSVLGTVYQETQYF.

This sequence joins TRBV9 and TRBJ1-1, with a weak D call TRBD1 (6 bases). Germline assignment: CDR1 SGDLS and CDR2 YYNGEE. The CDR3 is 15 residues long. V was clipped by 3 bases and J by 0 bases, with 12 bases between them. The chain's CDR3 is CASSEEDRLNTEAFF. CDR3 in DNA: TGTGCCAGCAGCGAGGAGGACAGATTGAACACTGAAGCTTTCTTT.

In its sample, this clonotype was seen a few times. This chain links TRBV19 with TRBJ1-5; 9 positions match TRBD1. Trimming removed 7 bases from V and 6 bases from J; junction bases left unmatched: 13. This CDR3 contains 16 residues. In germline, CDR1 is LNHDA, CDR2 SQIVND (reference sequence). The CDR3 nucleotides read TGTGCCAGTAACCAGGACAGGGGTTCGAGGGTTCAGCCCCAGCATTTT. Residues: CASNQDRGSRVQPQHF.

As regards this clonotype: One end of the junction varies from germline; a read error may be responsible. This chain links TRBV10-3 with TRBJ1-2; D perhaps matches TRBD1 (5 bases). CDR3 length: 14 amino acids. Germline CDR1 ENHRY, CDR2 SYGVKD. This CDR3 reads CTIADNQKNYGYTF. The CDR3 nucleotides are TGTACCATCGCGGACAACCAAAAGAACTATGGCTACACCTTC.

V and J are TRBV12-3 or TRBV12-4 and TRBJ1-5, with TRBD1 identical over 7 bases. The CDR3 spans 14 residues. With 1 base clipped from V and 9 bases from J, the junction kept 6 bases outside the gene matches. The CDR3 DNA is TGTGCCAGCAGTTTAGGGCAGGGGGGACGGCCCCAGCATTTT. It yields the protein CASSLGQGGRPQHF.

The chain links TRBV12-3 or TRBV12-4 to TRBJ1-2; unclear D gene. The CDR3 has 12 residues. The V and J ends lost 4 bases and 4 bases respectively, with 7 bases between them. The CDR3 DNA is TGTGCCAGCAGTTACGGGATCTATGGCTACACCTTC. This codes for CASSYGIYGYTF.

This clonotype was seen only a few times. The chain employs TRBV7-3 and TRBJ2-3, with TRBD2 identical over 10 bases. V lost 6 bases, J lost 4 bases, and 10 bases stayed unmatched. The CDR3 runs 16 residues. Germline V gene lookup returns CDR1 SGHTA and CDR2 FQGTGA. CDR3 sequence: CASSASSGGISDTQYF. The CDR3 coding sequence is TGTGCCAGCAGTGCCAGTAGCGGGGGGATATCAGATACGCAGTATTTT.